This T cell receptor (beta chain) was found in a study of spatial heterogeneity in lung cancer. Looking at the study overall: Unique TCR and UMI combinations averaged more than ten appearances each in raw reads.

The CDR3 consists of 13 residues. Germline V gene lookup returns CDR1 SGHDN and CDR2 FVKESK. The ends were cut back, 3 bases at V and 11 bases at J, with 16 bases in the middle. The time point is: sample taken at primary tumor resection. TCRdb used MiXCR to reprocess the 5' RACE reads, holding one entry per CDR3 protein. The table shows 2,500 to 4,000 distinct CDR3 sequences, with approximately 9.2% occurring only once. Study observations and caveats: The number of expanded tumor alpha and beta chains correlated with mutation number. Nonsynonymous mutation counts, ubiquitous and regional, were tracked by the respective counts of ubiquitous and regional expanded TCRs.

As regards this clonotype: Its antigen is unidentified.

Here the sequenced sample was lung tumor tissue, taken at surgery. The TCR comes from a male donor with early-stage non-small cell lung cancer. The V gene is TRBV14, the J gene TRBJ1-1; tentatively, D is TRBD1 (5 bases). CDR3 bases: TGTGCCAGCAGCCAGGGAACCGGGACGGGGGCTTTCTTT. Protein product: CASSQGTGTGAFF.